The sequence of this T cell receptor beta chain was determined in a study of chronic HIV infection and antiretroviral therapy. Trimming left V 3 bases short and J 4 bases short, with 22 bases between. The CDR3 totals 17 residues. Looked up from germline, CDR1 is SGHRS and CDR2 is YFSETQ. This clonotype has just a few counts. Each CDR3 protein is one row after TCRdb ran MiXCR on the 5' RACE reads. The table has 30,000 or so distinct CDR3 sequences, roughly 8.7% seen once. This clonotype originated in an adult who had HIV and had not received antiretroviral therapy, or was an uninfected healthy control (not recorded which). Sequencing input: peripheral blood. This rearrangement joins TRBV5-1 to TRBJ1-1; D gene ambiguous. The CDR3: CASSSSTLARSGTEAFF. DNA for the CDR3: TGCGCCAGCAGCTCCTCTACTCTCGCCAGGTCGGGCACTGAAGCTTTCTTT. Full variable domain (rest looked up from reference TRBV5-1 and TRBJ1-1): KAGVTQTPRYLIKTRGQQVTLSCSPISGHRSVSWYQQTPGQGLQFLFEYFSETQRNKGNFPGRFSGRQFSNSRSEMNVSTLELGDSALYLCASSSSTLARSGTEAFFGQGTRLTVV.